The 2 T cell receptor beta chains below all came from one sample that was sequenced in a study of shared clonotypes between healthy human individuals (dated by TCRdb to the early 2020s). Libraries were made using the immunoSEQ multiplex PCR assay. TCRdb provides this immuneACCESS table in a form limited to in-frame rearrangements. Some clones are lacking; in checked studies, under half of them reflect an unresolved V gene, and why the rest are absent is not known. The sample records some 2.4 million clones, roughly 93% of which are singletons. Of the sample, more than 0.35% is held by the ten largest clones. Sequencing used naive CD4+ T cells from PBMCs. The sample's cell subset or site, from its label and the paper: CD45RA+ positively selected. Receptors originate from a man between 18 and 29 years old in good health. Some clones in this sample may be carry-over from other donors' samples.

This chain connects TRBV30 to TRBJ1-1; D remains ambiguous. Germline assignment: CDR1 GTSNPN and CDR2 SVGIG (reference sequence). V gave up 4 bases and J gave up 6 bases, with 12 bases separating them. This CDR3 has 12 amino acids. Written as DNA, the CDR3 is TGTGCCTGGATTAACCGAGGTGCTGAAGCTTTCTTT. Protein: CAWINRGAEAFF.

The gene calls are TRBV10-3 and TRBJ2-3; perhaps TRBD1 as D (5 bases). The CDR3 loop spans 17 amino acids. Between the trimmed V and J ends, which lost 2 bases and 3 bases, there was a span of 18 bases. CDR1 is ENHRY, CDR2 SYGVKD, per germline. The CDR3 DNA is TGTGCCATCAGTGAGAGGGGCTCGCCCAAGGGGACAGATACGCAGTATTTT. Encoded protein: CAISERGSPKGTDTQYF.